The sample holds a few counts of the clone carrying this T cell receptor (beta chain). Its antigen is currently unknown. This sample is drawn from a study of early T cells in non-severe SARS-CoV-2 infection. Study-wide points: Matching with VDJdb favored anti-spike CD8 responses (missing private and CD4 specificities).

The CDR3 spans 16 residues. V lost 1 base, J lost 3 bases, and 4 bases stayed unmatched. Germline CDR1 is KGHDR and CDR2 is SFDVKD. Unique molecular identifier tags were affixed to discrete cDNA molecules. A single record per CDR3 protein comes from TCRdb applying MiXCR to the 5' RACE reads. The table shows about 27,000 distinct CDR3 sequences, with 5% to 6.5% occurring only once. The receptor comes from an adult who was a healthcare worker with PCR-confirmed SARS-CoV-2 infection or an uninfected control (not recorded which). The chain uses TRBV24-1 and TRBJ2-2; 7 bases line up with TRBD2. Specimen: whole blood. The CDR3 sequence is CATSDFSGSYTGELFF. CDR3 coding DNA: TGTGCCACCAGTGATTTTAGCGGGTCTTACACCGGGGAGCTGTTTTTT.